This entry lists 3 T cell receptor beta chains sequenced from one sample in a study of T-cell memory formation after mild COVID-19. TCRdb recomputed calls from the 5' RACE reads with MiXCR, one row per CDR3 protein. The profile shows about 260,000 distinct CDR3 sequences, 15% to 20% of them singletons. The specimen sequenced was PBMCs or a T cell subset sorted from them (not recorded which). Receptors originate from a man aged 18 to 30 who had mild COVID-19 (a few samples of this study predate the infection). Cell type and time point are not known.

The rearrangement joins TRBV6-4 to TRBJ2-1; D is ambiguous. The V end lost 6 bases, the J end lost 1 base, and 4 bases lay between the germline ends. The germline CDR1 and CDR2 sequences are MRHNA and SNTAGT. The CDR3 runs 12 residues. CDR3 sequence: CASSESYNEQFF. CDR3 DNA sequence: TGTGCCAGCAGCGAGTCCTACAATGAGCAGTTCTTC.

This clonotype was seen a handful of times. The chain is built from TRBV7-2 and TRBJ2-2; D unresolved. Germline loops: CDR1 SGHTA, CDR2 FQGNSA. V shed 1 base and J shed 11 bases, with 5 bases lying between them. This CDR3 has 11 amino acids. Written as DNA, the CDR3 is TGTGCCAGCAGCTTAGGGCGCGAGCTGTTTTTT. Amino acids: CASSLGRELFF.

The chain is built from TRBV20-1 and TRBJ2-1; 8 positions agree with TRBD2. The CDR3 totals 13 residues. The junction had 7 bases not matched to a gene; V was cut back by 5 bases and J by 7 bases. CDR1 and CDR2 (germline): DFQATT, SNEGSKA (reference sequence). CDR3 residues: CSASAGVWNEQFF. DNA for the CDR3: TGCAGTGCTTCAGCGGGGGTCTGGAATGAGCAGTTCTTC.